This T cell receptor (beta chain) was recovered during a study of shared T cell receptors in the human thymus. Sequencing used immunoSEQ multiplex PCR; TCRdb keeps in-frame clones, though not all of them. Here the sample spans 630,000 or so clones, 87% being singletons. This CDR3 region has 13 residues. V gave up 6 bases and J gave up 2 bases, with 10 bases separating them. CDR1 and CDR2 (germline): MDHEN, SYDVKM. These same data were also listed under a study on human thymus T cells. That source adds: Donors were healthy Finnish infants having corrective surgery for congenital heart defects. Related studies noted strongly shared thymic repertoires across unrelated people.

The receptor's source is a boy in the first two years of life with a congenital heart defect. The chain is built from TRBV28 and TRBJ1-2; D call uncertain. The specimen sequenced was thymocytes. Written as DNA, the CDR3 is TGTGCCAGCAGCTCAACACCCAACTATGGCTACACCTTC. Translated: CASSSTPNYGYTF.